A single sample is the source of the 16 T cell receptor beta chains below, sequenced in a study of regulatory T cells in long-lasting Graves disease. Time point defined: persistent/refractory GD, antithyroid drugs over 5 years with positive TRAb. From PBMCs, RNA was extracted and then used to make the TCR library. HTBI primers from iRepertoire and Arm-PCR of CDR3 regions yielded the TCR beta libraries. TCRdb reprocessed the multiplex PCR reads with MiXCR, giving one entry per CDR3 protein. Of 300,000 to 500,000 distinct CDR3 sequences detected, about a fifth appear once; the ten largest clones hold about 20%. The sample in question was peripheral blood mononuclear cells (PBMCs), obtained when the disease was refractory, from a patient treated with antithyroid drugs. Receptor source: a female donor with Graves disease.

The V gene is TRBV7-9, the J gene TRBJ2-5; D not resolved. V was shortened by 5 bases and J by 4 bases, with 11 bases between the two germline ends. There are 13 residues in the CDR3. The germline V gene has CDR1 SEHNR and CDR2 FQNEAQ (reference sequence). The CDR3 coding sequence is TGTGCCAGCAGCCCCCGCCTCAGAGAGACCCAGTACTTC. Amino acids: CASSPRLRETQYF.

This clonotype occurred many times. The V and J genes are TRBV7-2 and TRBJ1-1; 8 bases line up with TRBD1. Germline CDR1 and CDR2: SGHTA and FQGNSA. The V gene end was trimmed by 2 bases and the J gene end by 1 base; junction bases not matched to a gene: 6. The CDR3 sequence is 16 residues long. CDR3 sequence reads: CASSLNWGTGNTEAFF. The DNA of the CDR3 is TGTGCCAGCAGCTTAAATTGGGGGACAGGGAACACTGAAGCTTTCTTT.

The sample holds a few counts of this clonotype. Sequence at one end of the junction differs from germline and may be a read error. V is TRBV20-1 and J is TRBJ2-5; no definite D call. The CDR3 runs 13 residues. Germline CDR1 is DFQATT and CDR2 is SNEGSKA (reference sequence). In nucleotides, the CDR3 is TGCAGTGCTAGAGATAATCCCGCAGAGAACCAGTACTTC. It translates to CSARDNPAENQYF.

This clonotype showed up just a few times. A much bigger clone sits one base away, suggesting this may be a read error. The CDR3 ends on some other residue instead of the conserved phenylalanine or tryptophan, so this is likely a read error. This chain joins TRBV12-3 or TRBV12-4 and TRBJ1-2; the D gene is possibly TRBD1 (5 bases). V lost 7 bases to trimming and J lost 8 bases, with 17 bases between them. This CDR3 has 13 residues. The CDR3 loop is CASNIGTLGGYTS. CDR3 sequence (DNA): TGTGCCAGCAACATAGGGACCCTAGGAGGCTACACCTCC.

This clonotype was recorded a few times. The genes are TRBV7-2 and TRBJ2-1, with 10 nucleotides matching TRBD2. Germline-derived CDR1 and CDR2 are SGHTA and FQGNSA. After removal of 1 base from V and 7 bases from J, the junction contained 13 bases not matched to a gene. The CDR3 is made up of 18 amino acids. CDR3 sequence reads: CASSLVRSGRAEWNEQFF. The CDR3 DNA reads TGTGCCAGCAGCTTAGTCCGGAGCGGGAGGGCCGAGTGGAATGAGCAGTTCTTC.

The genes are TRBV2 and TRBJ2-1; TRBD2 matches at 9 bases. Trimming took 5 bases from V and 7 from J; bases not matched to a gene: 15. The length of the CDR3 is 17 residues. Germline lookup yields CDR1 SNHLY and CDR2 FYNNEI. DNA of the CDR3: TGTGCCAGCAGTTTAGAGGGCGGGAGGGCCATTCTTAATGAGCAGTTCTTC. Its translation is CASSLEGGRAILNEQFF. Drawing the rest from reference TRBV2 and TRBJ2-1, the complete variable domain is EPEVTQTPSHQVTQMGQEVILRCVPISNHLYFYWYRQILGQKVEFLVSFYNNEISEKSEIFDDQFSVERPDGSNFTLKIRSTKLEDSAMYFCASSLEGGRAILNEQFFGPGTRLTVL.

This clonotype occurred many times. This sequence joins TRBV27 and TRBJ2-7; TRBD2 agrees at 7 bases. Germline V gene lookup returns CDR1 MNHEY and CDR2 SMNVEV (reference sequence). This CDR3 spans 13 amino acids. J lost 3 bases, V lost 5 bases, and 4 bases had no gene match. CDR3 in amino acids: CASSRGDLYEQYF. CDR3 DNA: TGTGCCAGCAGTCGGGGGGATCTCTACGAGCAGTACTTC.

The rearrangement uses TRBV12-3 or TRBV12-4 and TRBJ1-3; D gene unclear. The CDR3 consists of 12 residues. The ends were cut back, 7 bases at V and 6 bases at J, with 10 bases in the middle. CDR3 sequence: CASTIGVNTIYF. DNA for the CDR3: TGTGCCAGCACCATTGGGGTAAACACCATATATTTT.

The chain has TRBV20-1 and TRBJ1-1; no firm D call. Germline CDR1 DFQATT, CDR2 SNEGSKA (reference sequence). CDR3 size: 14 residues. The germline V and J ends were trimmed by 6 bases and 4 bases, with 18 bases remaining between them. CDR3: CSAPTPVGSTEAFF. As DNA, the CDR3 is TGCAGTGCCCCTACCCCGGTAGGGTCCACTGAAGCTTTCTTT.

This chain joins TRBV20-1 and TRBJ2-7; D gene unclear. Germline assignment: CDR1 DFQATT and CDR2 SNEGSKA (reference sequence). Trimming shortened V by 6 bases and J by 7 bases, and 25 bases separated the two germline ends. The CDR3 consists of 15 residues. This chain's CDR3 is CSAFPPETYSREQYF. CDR3 nucleotide sequence: TGCAGTGCGTTTCCCCCCGAGACATACTCTAGGGAGCAGTACTTC.

This chain connects TRBV28 to TRBJ2-3; either TRBD1 or TRBD2 may fit D (6 bases each). CDR1 and CDR2 (germline): MDHEN, SYDVKM. The ends were cut back, 6 bases at V and 3 bases at J, with 16 bases in the middle. The CDR3 sequence is 15 residues long. This CDR3 is CASRGGGSRTDTQYF. The CDR3 nucleotides are TGTGCCAGCAGGGGGGGCGGTAGCAGGACAGATACGCAGTATTTT.

There are many counts of this clonotype. The CDR3 coding sequence is TGTGCCAGCAGTGACGGGGGCGCCCTTCGAGGGGAGCTGTTTTTT. It encodes CASSDGGALRGELFF. The chain couples TRBV2 to TRBJ2-2, with D perhaps given as TRBD1 or TRBD2 (6 bases each). The V gene lost 3 bases and the J gene lost 8 bases, with 16 bases spanning the gap. Per the germline V gene, CDR1 is SNHLY and CDR2 is FYNNEI. The CDR3 is made up of 15 amino acids.

There are a few counts of this clonotype. The chain has TRBV28 and TRBJ1-5; 7 bases agree with TRBD1. The V segment lost 6 bases and the J segment 0 bases; nucleotides outside the gene matches: 5. The CDR3 is 15 amino acids. The germline gives CDR1 MDHEN, CDR2 SYDVKM. This CDR3 is CASRWDRNSNQPQHF. The CDR3 DNA sequence: TGTGCCAGCAGGTGGGACAGAAATAGCAATCAGCCCCAGCATTTT.

The chain joins TRBV28 to TRBJ2-4, with a weak D call TRBD1 (6 bases). Germline assignment: CDR1 MDHEN and CDR2 SYDVKM. V dropped 8 bases and J dropped 6 bases, with 17 bases sitting between them. This CDR3 is built from 14 residues. The CDR3 spells CASSAPNRVNIQYF. The CDR3 DNA follows: TGTGCCAGCTCGGCCCCCAACAGGGTAAACATTCAGTACTTC.

This clonotype occurred many times. V gene TRBV28 combines with J gene TRBJ2-5, with D perhaps matching TRBD1 or TRBD2 (6 bases each). Trimming removed 4 bases at V and 4 bases at J, with 16 bases between. The germline gives CDR1 MDHEN, CDR2 SYDVKM. The CDR3 extends over 15 amino acids. CDR3 protein: CASSSTGALGETQYF. CDR3 coding DNA: TGTGCCAGCAGTTCAACGGGGGCTCTCGGAGAGACCCAGTACTTC.

In its sample, this clonotype was seen many times. Here the CDR3 omits its conserved ending phenylalanine or tryptophan, so a read error is the likely source. The chain employs TRBV28 and TRBJ1-6; D gene unclear. Germline assignment: CDR1 MDHEN and CDR2 SYDVKM. Trimming stripped 3 bases from V and 0 bases from J, with 6 bases between. The CDR3 sequence is 15 residues long. CDR3 region: CASSLPSSYNSPLHL. In DNA, the CDR3 is TGTGCCAGCAGTTTGCCGAGCTCCTATAATTCACCCCTCCACCTT.